These T cell receptor beta chains were read from a single sample in a study of CD8+ T cells in alopecia areata. Profiled with immunoSEQ multiplex PCR; TCRdb holds only in-frame clones, not every one. The repertoire holds a few hundred thousand clones, with 50% to 75% as singletons. The sequencing here drew on CD4+ T cells sorted from blood, taken around week 52, from a patient treated with tofacitinib. These receptors came from a human donor with alopecia areata. CDR3s include the opening cysteine and the closing phenylalanine or tryptophan. Some rows have no size entry. The others give once, few or many, or a class for an expanded clone.

clone size,V gene,CDR3 protein
.,TRBV4-3,CASSRGQGSLNNEQFF
.,TRBV18,CASSSQTGVYEQYF
few,TRBV2,CASTPGGWVDSPLHF
.,TRBV30,CGASGASFYEQYF
few,TRBV6-5,CASTPAGTGALALHF
once,TRBV30,CAWSVLWETQYF
.,TRBV6-6,CASSPRERGAGDTQYF
.,TRBV14,CASSQDTDYYEQYF
.,TRBV27,CASSPLGGRMRPQHF
.,TRBV4-1,CASSDLGTGANVLTF
.,TRBV29-1,CSAHKGGDRLFF
.,TRBV7-3,CASSLQGLGSPLHF
.,TRBV6-5,CASSRGTGELFF
few,TRBV25-1,CASRKQGASTEAFF
.,TRBV19,CASRKTGTGGSYEQYF
.,TRBV19,CASRDRVSSYNEQFF
.,TRBV7-9,CASSFYRGLRDSPLHF
.,TRBV27,CASSLGGWKVDEQFF
.,TRBV19,CASRGTGYTEAFF
few,TRBV30,CAWRGRNTEAFF
.,TRBV6-5,CASSPRVFSNEKLFF
.,TRBV7-9,CASRGTGGGGYTF
.,TRBV7-3,CASSLGDRGHEQYF
.,TRBV29-1,CSVEDNVLRGDTQYF
.,TRBV11-2,CASSSRTGNTGELFF
few,TRBV7-9,CASSLVGRGTEAFF
.,TRBV2,CARGSGGALDTQYF
.,TRBV9,CASSPDPNGDNEQFF
.,TRBV14,CASSLLHSSGRVDGYTF
.,TRBV5-1,CASSPGLEGHIQYF
.,TRBV5-6,CASSSRDSPYEQYF
.,TRBV5-1,CASRREGNTYNEQFF
.,TRBV6-5,CASSRTSGGYEQYF
once,TRBV11-2,CASSKSGTSDSYEQYF
few,TRBV29-1,CSVVQGVAEAFF
few,TRBV29-1,CSVAAANYGYTF
.,TRBV20-1,CSARTFSEAFF
.,TRBV6-5,CASSYRGDNEQYF
.,TRBV9,CASSVYFSYGYTF
.,TRBV7-2,CASSLGRTTDTQYF
.,TRBV6-5,CASSYSGREQPQHF
few,TRBV23-1,CASSQPGTSGDAYEQYF